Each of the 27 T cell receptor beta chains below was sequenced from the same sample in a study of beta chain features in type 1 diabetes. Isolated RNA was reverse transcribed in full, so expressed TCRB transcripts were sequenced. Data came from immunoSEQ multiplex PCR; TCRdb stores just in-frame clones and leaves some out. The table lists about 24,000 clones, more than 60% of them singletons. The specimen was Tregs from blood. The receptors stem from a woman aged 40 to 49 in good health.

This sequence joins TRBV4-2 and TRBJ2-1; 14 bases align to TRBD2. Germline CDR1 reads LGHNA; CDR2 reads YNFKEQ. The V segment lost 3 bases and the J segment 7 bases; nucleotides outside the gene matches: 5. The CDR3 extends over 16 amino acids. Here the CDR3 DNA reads TGTGCCAGCAGCCACCCGGGACTAGCGGGGGTAAATGAGCAGTTCTTC. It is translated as CASSHPGLAGVNEQFF.

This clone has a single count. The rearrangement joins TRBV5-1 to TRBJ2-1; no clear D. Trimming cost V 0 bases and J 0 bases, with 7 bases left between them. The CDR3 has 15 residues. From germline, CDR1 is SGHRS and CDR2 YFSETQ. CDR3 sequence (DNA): TGCGCCAGCAGCTTGGCCCCCCTCTCCTACAATGAGCAGTTCTTC. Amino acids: CASSLAPLSYNEQFF.

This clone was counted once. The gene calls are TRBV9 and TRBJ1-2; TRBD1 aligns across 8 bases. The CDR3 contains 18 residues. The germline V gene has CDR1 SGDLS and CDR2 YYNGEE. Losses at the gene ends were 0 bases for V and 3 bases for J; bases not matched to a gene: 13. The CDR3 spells CASSVALAGGTIYYGYTF. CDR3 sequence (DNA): TGTGCCAGCAGCGTAGCTCTAGCAGGGGGCACAATTTACTATGGCTACACCTTC.

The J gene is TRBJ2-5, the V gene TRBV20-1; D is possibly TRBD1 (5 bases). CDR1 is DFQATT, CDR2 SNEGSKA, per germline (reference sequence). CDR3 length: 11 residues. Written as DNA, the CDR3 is TGCAGCTTCCAGGGACAAGAGACCCAGTACTTC. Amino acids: CSFQGQETQYF.

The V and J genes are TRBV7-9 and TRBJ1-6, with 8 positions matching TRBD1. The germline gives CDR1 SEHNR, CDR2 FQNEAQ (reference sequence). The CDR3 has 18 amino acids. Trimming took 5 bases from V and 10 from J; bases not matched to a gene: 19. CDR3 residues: CASSPQAAGGGGRSPLHF. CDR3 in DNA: TGTGCCAGCAGCCCCCAGGCTGCAGGGGGCGGAGGTCGGTCACCCCTCCACTTT.

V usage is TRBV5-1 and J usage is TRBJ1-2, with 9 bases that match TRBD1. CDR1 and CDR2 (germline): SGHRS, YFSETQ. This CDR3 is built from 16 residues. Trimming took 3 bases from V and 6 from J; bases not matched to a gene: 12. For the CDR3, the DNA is TGCGCCAGCAGCTCCGGGACAGGGAGTCCCACGGATGGCTACACCTTC. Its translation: CASSSGTGSPTDGYTF.

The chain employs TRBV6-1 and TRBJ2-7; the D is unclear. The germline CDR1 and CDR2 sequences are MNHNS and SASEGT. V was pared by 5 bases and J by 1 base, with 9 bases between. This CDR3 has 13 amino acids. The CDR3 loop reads CASSRLVSYEQYF. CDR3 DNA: TGTGCCAGCAGTCGCCTAGTATCCTACGAGCAGTACTTC.

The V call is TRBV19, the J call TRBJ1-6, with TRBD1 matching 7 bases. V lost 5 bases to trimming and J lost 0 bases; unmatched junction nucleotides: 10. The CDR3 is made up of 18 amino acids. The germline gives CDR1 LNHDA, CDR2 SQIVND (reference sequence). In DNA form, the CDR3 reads TGTGCCAGTAGTTACAGGACAGGCCAGAGCTCCTATAATTCACCCCTCCACTTT. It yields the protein CASSYRTGQSSYNSPLHF.

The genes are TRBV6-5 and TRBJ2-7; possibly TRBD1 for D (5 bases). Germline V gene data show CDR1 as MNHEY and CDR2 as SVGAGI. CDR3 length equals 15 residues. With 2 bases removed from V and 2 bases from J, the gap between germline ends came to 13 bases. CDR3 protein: CASSYTPTGPYEQYF. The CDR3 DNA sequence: TGTGCCAGCAGTTACACCCCCACAGGTCCCTACGAGCAGTACTTC.

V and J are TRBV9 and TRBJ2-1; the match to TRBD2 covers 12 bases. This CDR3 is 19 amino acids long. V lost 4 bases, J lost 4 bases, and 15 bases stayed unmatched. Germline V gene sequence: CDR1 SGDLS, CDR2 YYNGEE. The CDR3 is CASSPGGLAGGPRYNEQFF. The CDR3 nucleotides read TGTGCCAGCAGCCCCGGGGGGCTAGCGGGGGGGCCTAGATACAATGAGCAGTTCTTC.

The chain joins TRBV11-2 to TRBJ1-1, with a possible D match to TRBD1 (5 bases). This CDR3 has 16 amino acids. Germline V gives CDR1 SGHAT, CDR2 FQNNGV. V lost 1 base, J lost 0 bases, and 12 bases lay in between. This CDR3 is CASSLGGGWVNTEAFF. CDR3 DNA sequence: TGTGCCAGCAGCTTAGGGGGGGGATGGGTGAACACTGAAGCTTTCTTT.

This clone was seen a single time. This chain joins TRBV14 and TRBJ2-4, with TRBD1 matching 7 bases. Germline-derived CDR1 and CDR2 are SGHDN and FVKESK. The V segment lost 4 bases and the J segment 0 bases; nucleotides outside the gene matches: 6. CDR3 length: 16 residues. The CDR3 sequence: CASSRQGTLAKNIQYF. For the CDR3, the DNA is TGTGCCAGCAGCCGACAGGGAACCCTAGCCAAAAACATTCAGTACTTC.

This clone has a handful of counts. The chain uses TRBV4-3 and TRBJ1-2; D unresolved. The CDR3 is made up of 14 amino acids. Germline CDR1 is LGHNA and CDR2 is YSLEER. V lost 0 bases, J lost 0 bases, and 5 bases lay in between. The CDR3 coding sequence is TGCGCCAGCAGCCAAGAGTGGCCTAACTATGGCTACACCTTC. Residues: CASSQEWPNYGYTF.

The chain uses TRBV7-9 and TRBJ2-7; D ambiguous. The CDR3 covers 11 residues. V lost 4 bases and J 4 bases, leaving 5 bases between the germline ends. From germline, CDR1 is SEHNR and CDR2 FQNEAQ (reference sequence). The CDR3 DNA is TGTGCCAGCAGCTCCCATTACGAGCAGTACTTC. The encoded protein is CASSSHYEQYF.

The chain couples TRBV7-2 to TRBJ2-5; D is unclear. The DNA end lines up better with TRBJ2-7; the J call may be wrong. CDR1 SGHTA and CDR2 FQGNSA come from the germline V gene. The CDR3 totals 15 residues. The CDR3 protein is CASSLGGTFTYEQYF. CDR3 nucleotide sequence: TGTGCCAGCAGCTTAGGCGGAACCTTTACCTACGAGCAGTACTTC.

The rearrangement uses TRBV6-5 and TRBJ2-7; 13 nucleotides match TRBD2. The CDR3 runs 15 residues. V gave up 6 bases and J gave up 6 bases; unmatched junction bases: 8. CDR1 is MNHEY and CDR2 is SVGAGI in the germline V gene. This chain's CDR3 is CASRSTSGGAREQYF. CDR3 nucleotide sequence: TGTGCCAGCAGATCTACTAGCGGGGGGGCCCGCGAGCAGTACTTC.

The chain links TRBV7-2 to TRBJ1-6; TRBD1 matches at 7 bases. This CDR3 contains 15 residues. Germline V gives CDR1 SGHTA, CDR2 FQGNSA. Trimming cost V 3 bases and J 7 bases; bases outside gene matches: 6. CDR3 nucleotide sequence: TGTGCCAGCAGCTTTAGGGGGACAGCAAATTCACCCCTCCACTTT. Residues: CASSFRGTANSPLHF.

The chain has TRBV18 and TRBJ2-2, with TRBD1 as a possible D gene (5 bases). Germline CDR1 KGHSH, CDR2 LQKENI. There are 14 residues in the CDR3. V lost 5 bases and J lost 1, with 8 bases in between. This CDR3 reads CASSSTGNTGELFF. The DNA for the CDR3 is TGTGCCAGCTCAAGTACAGGGAACACCGGGGAGCTGTTTTTT.

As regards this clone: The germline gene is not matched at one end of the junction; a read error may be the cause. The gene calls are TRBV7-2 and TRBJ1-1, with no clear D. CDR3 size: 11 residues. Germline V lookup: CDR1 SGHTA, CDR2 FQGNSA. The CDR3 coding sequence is TGTGCCAGCAGCTTAGGAGGGAGGACGATCTTT. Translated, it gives CASSLGGRTIF.

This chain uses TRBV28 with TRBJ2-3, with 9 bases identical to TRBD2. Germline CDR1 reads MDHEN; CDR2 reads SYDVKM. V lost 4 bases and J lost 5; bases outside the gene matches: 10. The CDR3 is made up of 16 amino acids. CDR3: CASSSFGGGAGDTQYF. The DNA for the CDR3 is TGTGCCAGCAGTTCGTTTGGCGGGGGGGCTGGAGATACGCAGTATTTT. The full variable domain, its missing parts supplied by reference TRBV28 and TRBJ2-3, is DVKVTQSSRYLVKRTGEKVFLECVQDMDHENMFWYRQDPGLGLRLIYFSYDVKMKEKGDIPEGYSVSREKKERFSLILESASTNQTSMYLCASSSFGGGAGDTQYFGPGTRLTVL.

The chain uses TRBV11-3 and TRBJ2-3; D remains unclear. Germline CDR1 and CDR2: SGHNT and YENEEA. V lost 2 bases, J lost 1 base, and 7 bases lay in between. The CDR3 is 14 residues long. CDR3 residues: CASSLSSRTDTQYF. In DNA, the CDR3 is TGTGCCAGCAGCTTAAGCTCCCGCACAGATACGCAGTATTTT.

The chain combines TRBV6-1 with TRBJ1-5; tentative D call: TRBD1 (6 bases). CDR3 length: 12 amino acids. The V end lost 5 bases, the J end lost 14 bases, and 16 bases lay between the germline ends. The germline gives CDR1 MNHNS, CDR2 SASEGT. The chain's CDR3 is CASSPLTGLEHF. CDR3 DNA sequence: TGTGCCAGCAGTCCTTTAACAGGGTTGGAGCATTTT.

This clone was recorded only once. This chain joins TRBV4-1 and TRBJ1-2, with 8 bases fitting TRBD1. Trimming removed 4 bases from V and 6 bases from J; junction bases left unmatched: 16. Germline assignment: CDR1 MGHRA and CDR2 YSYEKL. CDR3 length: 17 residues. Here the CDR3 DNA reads TGCGCCAGCAGCCCGGATGGACAGGGAAGGGTGGTGCATGGCTACACCTTC. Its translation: CASSPDGQGRVVHGYTF.

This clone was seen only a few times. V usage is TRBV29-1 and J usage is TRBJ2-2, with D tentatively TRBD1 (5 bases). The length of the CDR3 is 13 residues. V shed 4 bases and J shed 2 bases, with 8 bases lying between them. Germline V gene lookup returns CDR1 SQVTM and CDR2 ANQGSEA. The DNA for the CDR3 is TGCAGCGTTGGGACACCAAACACCGGGGAGCTGTTTTTT. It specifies CSVGTPNTGELFF.

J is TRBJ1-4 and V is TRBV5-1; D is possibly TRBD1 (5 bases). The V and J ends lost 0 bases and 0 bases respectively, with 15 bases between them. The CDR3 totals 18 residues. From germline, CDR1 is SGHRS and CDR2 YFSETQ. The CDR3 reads CASSLVRQGFATNEKLFF. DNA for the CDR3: TGCGCCAGCAGCTTGGTTCGTCAGGGTTTTGCAACTAATGAAAAACTGTTTTTT. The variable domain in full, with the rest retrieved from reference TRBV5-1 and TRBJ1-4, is KAGVTQTPRYLIKTRGQQVTLSCSPISGHRSVSWYQQTPGQGLQFLFEYFSETQRNKGNFPGRFSGRQFSNSRSEMNVSTLELGDSALYLCASSLVRQGFATNEKLFFGSGTQLSVL.

The CDR3 sequence is CASSLAGRAYPQFF. In DNA, the CDR3 is TGCGCCAGCAGCTTGGCAGGCAGGGCCTACCCGCAGTTCTTC. The V gene is TRBV5-1, the J gene TRBJ2-1; D possibly corresponds to TRBD1 (5 bases). CDR3 length: 14 amino acids. The V end was cut by 0 bases, the J end by 12 bases, with 16 bases between. The V gene's germline CDR1 is SGHRS and CDR2 YFSETQ.

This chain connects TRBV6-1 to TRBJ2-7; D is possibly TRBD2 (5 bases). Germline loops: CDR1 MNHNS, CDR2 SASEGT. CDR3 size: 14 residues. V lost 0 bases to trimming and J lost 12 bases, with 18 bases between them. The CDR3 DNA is TGTGCCAGCAGTGAAGCTTTTGCAGCGGCGACCTGGTACTTC. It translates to CASSEAFAAATWYF.